Listed here is a single T cell receptor beta chain. These data come from a study of blood T cell repertoires in COVID-19. For the study at large: Spain, Italy and the United States supplied samples that represented acute and convalescent COVID-19. T cells, B-cell-depleted T cells, or PBMCs supplied cDNA or gDNA.

In the authors' methods: Nucleated cell number was recorded as an estimate derived from reference gene primer amplification. The repertoire was sequenced with immunoSEQ multiplex PCR; TCRdb's copy has only in-frame clones and lacks some. V, J and clone size derive from that table, while D and trimming were established from the DNA sequence. The sample has fewer than 200,000 clones; more than 80% are singletons. Germline loops: CDR1 ENHRY, CDR2 SYGVKD. J was trimmed by 7 bases and V by 2 bases; bases with no gene match: 9. CDR3 length: 18 amino acids. This clonotype originated in a woman in her fifties or sixties with acute or convalescent COVID-19. The sequenced sample was peripheral blood. The chain has TRBV10-3 and TRBJ2-2, with 14 bases that match TRBD2. CDR3 region: CAISEGKTSGRASGELFF. The DNA of the CDR3 is TGTGCCATCAGTGAGGGGAAGACTAGCGGGAGGGCCAGCGGGGAGCTGTTTTTT.